These T cell receptor beta chains were read from a single sample in a study of shared clonotypes between healthy human individuals. The table came from immunoSEQ multiplex PCR; TCRdb's copy has only in-frame clones and leaves some out. The sample shows around 2.5 million clones, over 85% of them seen only once. The specimen sequenced was naive CD4+ T cells from PBMCs. The origin of the receptors is a man aged 18 to 30 in good health. Some clones in this sample may be carry-over from other donors' samples. Both conserved end residues are part of each CDR3.

CDR3aa: CASSFSRATYSYEQYF
v_gene: TRBV5-1
j_gene: TRBJ2-7

CDR3aa: CASSLECVRAGMSNQPQHF
v_gene: TRBV27
j_gene: TRBJ1-5

CDR3aa: CASSQGRGSTDTQYF
v_gene: TRBV11-3
j_gene: TRBJ2-3

CDR3aa: CASSLILDRGGDTGELFF
v_gene: TRBV5-1
j_gene: TRBJ2-2

CDR3aa: CASTSWAGSYNEQFF
v_gene: TRBV6-6
j_gene: TRBJ2-1

CDR3aa: CASSYSISARETQYF
v_gene: TRBV6-5
j_gene: TRBJ2-5

CDR3aa: CASSVPRGNTEAFF
v_gene: TRBV19
j_gene: TRBJ1-1

CDR3aa: CASSFETATRQQYF
v_gene: TRBV5-1
j_gene: TRBJ2-7

CDR3aa: CASSLFSSGRVSGDTQYF
v_gene: TRBV5-1
j_gene: TRBJ2-3

CDR3aa: CASTPRGSSHSNQPQHF
v_gene: TRBV5-8
j_gene: TRBJ1-5

CDR3aa: CAIKGSLNTEAFF
v_gene: TRBV10-3
j_gene: TRBJ1-1

CDR3aa: CASSSQGTALEAFF
v_gene: TRBV5-1
j_gene: TRBJ1-1

CDR3aa: CASSGPDRGIHEQYF
v_gene: TRBV7-9
j_gene: TRBJ2-7

CDR3aa: CASSSRGWSQYF
v_gene: TRBV19
j_gene: TRBJ2-7

CDR3aa: CASSGGLLSYNEQFF
v_gene: TRBV7-9
j_gene: TRBJ2-1

CDR3aa: CASSLDSTNTEAFF
v_gene: TRBV7-9
j_gene: TRBJ1-1

CDR3aa: CASSRGRGLSQPQHF
v_gene: TRBV27
j_gene: TRBJ1-5

CDR3aa: CASSAGTSLSYEQYF
v_gene: TRBV9
j_gene: TRBJ2-7

CDR3aa: CAISWGTTGKRTEAFF
v_gene: TRBV10-3
j_gene: TRBJ1-1

CDR3aa: CASSIKLAGVLNEQFF
v_gene: TRBV19
j_gene: TRBJ2-1

CDR3aa: CASSHGTGDGYTF
v_gene: TRBV16
j_gene: TRBJ1-2

CDR3aa: CASSLGQGHGYTF
v_gene: TRBV7-3
j_gene: TRBJ1-2

CDR3aa: CASSLGSSGTYEQYF
v_gene: TRBV7-2
j_gene: TRBJ2-7

CDR3aa: CASSPAGLGTDTQYF
v_gene: TRBV6-1
j_gene: TRBJ2-3

CDR3aa: CASSPPPGQSYEQYF
v_gene: TRBV18
j_gene: TRBJ2-7

CDR3aa: CSGSSGETQYF
v_gene: TRBV20-1
j_gene: TRBJ2-5

CDR3aa: CASSSRSVPSQPQHF
v_gene: TRBV27
j_gene: TRBJ1-5

CDR3aa: CASSRTGGYQETQYF
v_gene: TRBV5-1
j_gene: TRBJ2-5

CDR3aa: CASSYVYQDYGYTF
v_gene: TRBV6-5
j_gene: TRBJ1-2

CDR3aa: CASTPRAGDTIYF
v_gene: TRBV6-5
j_gene: TRBJ1-3

CDR3aa: CASSPSRLAGVNEQFF
v_gene: TRBV11-2
j_gene: TRBJ2-1

CDR3aa: CASSEARFRAEKLFF
v_gene: TRBV6-1
j_gene: TRBJ1-4

CDR3aa: CATSGTGARGYTF
v_gene: TRBV28
j_gene: TRBJ1-2

CDR3aa: CASSSLAGGPPYNEQFF
v_gene: TRBV28
j_gene: TRBJ2-1

CDR3aa: CAANRRDTTEAFF
v_gene: TRBV5-4
j_gene: TRBJ1-1

CDR3aa: CASSGQGNPYEQYF
v_gene: TRBV2
j_gene: TRBJ2-7

CDR3aa: CASSYKREGTDTQYF
v_gene: TRBV6-5
j_gene: TRBJ2-3

CDR3aa: CASSSRGTGEETQYF
v_gene: TRBV5-1
j_gene: TRBJ2-5

CDR3aa: CASSLRAEETQYF
v_gene: TRBV7-3
j_gene: TRBJ2-5